Below are 11 T cell receptor beta chains sequenced from a single sample in a study of graft-versus-host responses after intestinal transplantation. These receptors have no identified antigens. Sequenced by immunoSEQ multiplex PCR; TCRdb stores in-frame clones only, minus some. In the table there are tens of thousands of clones, almost 90% of which are singletons. The sample was unstimulated CD4+ T cells sorted from spleen or lymph node cells, taken before intestinal transplant. The receptor set was obtained from a human donor who received an intestinal transplant.

This clone appeared a single time. The chain is built from TRBV6-5 and TRBJ1-5, with D tentatively TRBD1 (6 bases). Trimming took 5 bases from V and 7 from J, leaving 15 bases between them. The CDR3 contains 14 residues. Germline V lookup: CDR1 MNHEY, CDR2 SVGAGI. DNA for the CDR3: TGTGCCAGCAGTCAACAGGGTTTTGGGCAGCCCCAGCATTTT. Translated: CASSQQGFGQPQHF.

The chain links TRBV6-5 to TRBJ2-7, with 8 nucleotides matching TRBD1. The J segment lost 4 bases and the V segment lost 4 bases, leaving 6 bases of the junction unmatched. CDR1 and CDR2 (germline): MNHEY, SVGAGI. The CDR3 length is 14 residues. The CDR3: CASSSGTGGYEQYF. CDR3 nucleotides: TGTGCCAGCAGTTCCGGGACAGGAGGGTACGAGCAGTACTTC.

The CDR3 region is CASSRQGATGPLHF. Here the CDR3 DNA reads TGTGCCAGCAGCCGACAGGGGGCCACGGGACCCCTCCACTTT. This chain connects TRBV7-3 to TRBJ1-6; TRBD1 agrees at 10 bases. From germline, CDR1 is SGHTA and CDR2 FQGTGA. CDR3 length: 14 amino acids. V lost 5 bases and J lost 12; bases outside the gene matches: 7.

The chain employs TRBV5-1 and TRBJ2-2; 12 bases map to TRBD1. The germline gives CDR1 SGHRS, CDR2 YFSETQ. This CDR3 region has 18 residues. J gave up 4 bases and V 5 bases, and 12 bases lay outside the gene matches. Written as DNA, the CDR3 is TGCGCCAGCAGTTTTCGGGACAGGGGGCGCGTTGGCACCGGGGAGCTGTTTTTT. This codes for CASSFRDRGRVGTGELFF. Filled out from reference TRBV5-1 and TRBJ2-2, the complete variable domain reads KAGVTQTPRYLIKTRGQQVTLSCSPISGHRSVSWYQQTPGQGLQFLFEYFSETQRNKGNFPGRFSGRQFSNSRSEMNVSTLELGDSALYLCASSFRDRGRVGTGELFFGEGSRLTVL.

The CDR3 is CASRSGGSETQYF. The DNA of the CDR3 is TGTGCCAGCAGGAGCGGGGGCTCTGAGACCCAGTACTTC. This chain links TRBV6-1 with TRBJ2-5; 8 positions match TRBD2. The germline CDR1 and CDR2 sequences are MNHNS and SASEGT. The V segment lost 6 bases and the J segment 5 bases; nucleotides outside the gene matches: 5. CDR3 length: 13 amino acids.

This clone has just one count. V usage is TRBV4-2 and J usage is TRBJ2-2, with 7 bases that match TRBD1. This CDR3 comprises 16 residues. Germline lookup yields CDR1 LGHNA and CDR2 YNFKEQ. The trim removed 0 bases at V and 0 bases at J, leaving 1 base unmatched. CDR3 protein: CASSQERGPNTGELFF. CDR3 nucleotides: TGTGCCAGCAGCCAAGAAAGGGGGCCGAACACCGGGGAGCTGTTTTTT.

The V call is TRBV2, the J call TRBJ2-4; 7 nucleotides match TRBD1. This CDR3 has 14 amino acids. Germline values: CDR1 SNHLY, CDR2 FYNNEI. The V gene end was trimmed by 4 bases and the J gene end by 9 bases; junction bases not matched to a gene: 9. CDR3 in amino acids: CASSGGGYLAIQYF. The CDR3 DNA reads as TGTGCCAGCAGTGGAGGGGGCTACTTGGCCATTCAGTACTTC. The full variable domain, in which reference TRBV2 and TRBJ2-4 provide the parts outside the CDR3, is EPEVTQTPSHQVTQMGQEVILRCVPISNHLYFYWYRQILGQKVEFLVSFYNNEISEKSEIFDDQFSVERPDGSNFTLKIRSTKLEDSAMYFCASSGGGYLAIQYFGAGTRLSVL.

The V call is TRBV6-5, the J call TRBJ2-7; no clear D. Germline lookup yields CDR1 MNHEY and CDR2 SVGAGI. This CDR3 is 16 amino acids long. Trimming removed 0 bases from V and 1 base from J, with 13 bases in between. CDR3 DNA: TGTGCCAGCAGTTACTCCTCGGTGGGCAGTTCCTACGAGCAGTACTTC. This codes for CASSYSSVGSSYEQYF.

This sequence joins TRBV7-2 and TRBJ2-2; D not certain. Germline CDR1 SGHTA, CDR2 FQGNSA. V was cut by 1 base and J by 6 bases, with 15 bases left in between. The CDR3 contains 16 residues. CDR3 amino acids: CASSLVPGLDAGELFF. The CDR3 nucleotides read TGTGCCAGCAGCTTAGTCCCGGGTTTGGATGCCGGGGAGCTGTTTTTT.

The chain combines TRBV5-1 with TRBJ1-6; TRBD1 matches at 9 bases. The germline CDR1 and CDR2 sequences are SGHRS and YFSETQ. The CDR3 runs to 16 residues. V trimming: 0 bases; J trimming: 7 bases; junction bases outside the gene matches: 5. CDR3 bases: TGCGCCAGCAGCTTGGAATCCGGGACAGGGAATTCACCCCTCCACTTT. Its translation is CASSLESGTGNSPLHF.

The chain carries TRBV15 and TRBJ1-3, with 7 bases aligning to TRBD1. CDR3 length equals 15 residues. The V gene's germline CDR1 is LNHNV and CDR2 YYDKDF (reference sequence). J was trimmed by 9 bases and V by 1 base; bases with no gene match: 9. CDR3 in amino acids: CATSRAPGQAVTIYF. CDR3 coding DNA: TGTGCCACCAGCAGAGCCCCCGGACAGGCCGTCACCATATATTTT.